The rows below give T cell receptor beta chains drawn from one sample of a study of T cell responses to AZD1222 COVID-19 vaccine. Some clones are missing from TCRdb's copy, which holds only in-frame ones; the method was immunoSEQ multiplex PCR. The sample lists around 66,000 clones, about four fifths occurring once. The specimen comprised peripheral blood, sampled on day 0 of MenACWY control vaccination. The receptors were sampled from an adult in good health. Both conserved end residues are part of each CDR3. The order of the fields is J gene, D gene, V gene, clone size, CDR3 DNA, CDR3 protein. The D gene is left open where the match is weak. Clone sizes are given selectively: once, few, many, or a class where the clone is expanded.

TRBJ2-1 | TRBD1 | TRBV6-2/TRBV6-3 | once | TGTGCCAGCAGCTCCGGGACAGGGGACGTGAATGAGCAGTTCTTC | CASSSGTGDVNEQFF
TRBJ1-2 | . | TRBV14 | few | TGTGCCAGCAGCCCCTCAAGGAGGGCGGCAACCTTC | CASSPSRRAATF
TRBJ1-2 | . | TRBV6-1 | few | TGTGCCAGCAGTGAAGCGGTGGGATTATATGGCTACACCTTC | CASSEAVGLYGYTF
TRBJ1-5 | . | TRBV5-8 | . | TGTGCCAGCAGGGCGGGGCTCAATCAGCCCCAGCATTTT | CASRAGLNQPQHF
TRBJ2-7 | . | TRBV4-1 | few | TGCGCCAGCAGCAGGGACGGTACCTACGAGCAGTACTTC | CASSRDGTYEQYF
TRBJ1-2 | TRBD1 | TRBV10-1 | . | TGCGCCAGCATTGACAGGGGGCCGGTCTATGGCTACACCTTC | CASIDRGPVYGYTF
TRBJ2-5 | TRBD2 | TRBV5-1 | . | TGCGCCAGCAGCTTGGACAGACTAGCGGGGGGGAAAGAGACCCAGTACTTC | CASSLDRLAGGKETQYF
TRBJ1-1 | TRBD1 | TRBV9 | . | TGTGCCAGCAGCGCACGGGACAGCAGGAACACTGAAGCTTTCTTT | CASSARDSRNTEAFF
TRBJ2-7 | . | TRBV5-1 | . | TGCGCCAGCAGCGTAATTGAGGGATCTGGCGAGCAGTACTTC | CASSVIEGSGEQYF
TRBJ1-2 | . | TRBV4-2 | . | TGTGCCAGCAGCCAAGGGAAGCCGTTCGATAACTATGGCTACACCTTC | CASSQGKPFDNYGYTF